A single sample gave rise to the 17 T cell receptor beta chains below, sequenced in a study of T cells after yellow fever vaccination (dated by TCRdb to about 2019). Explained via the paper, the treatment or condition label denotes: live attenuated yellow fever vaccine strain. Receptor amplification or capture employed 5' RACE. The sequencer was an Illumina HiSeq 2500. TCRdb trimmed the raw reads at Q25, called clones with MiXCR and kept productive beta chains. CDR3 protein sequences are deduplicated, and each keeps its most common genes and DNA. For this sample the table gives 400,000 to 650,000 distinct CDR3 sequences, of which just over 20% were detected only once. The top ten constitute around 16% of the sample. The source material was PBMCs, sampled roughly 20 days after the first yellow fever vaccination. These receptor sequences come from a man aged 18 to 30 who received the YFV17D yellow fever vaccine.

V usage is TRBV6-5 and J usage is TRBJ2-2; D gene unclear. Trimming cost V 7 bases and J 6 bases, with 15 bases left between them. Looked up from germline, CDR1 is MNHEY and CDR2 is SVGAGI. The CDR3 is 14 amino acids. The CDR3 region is CASTFPGGAGELFF. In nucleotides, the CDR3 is TGTGCCAGCACGTTCCCCGGTGGGGCCGGGGAGCTGTTTTTT.

The CDR3 nucleotides are TGTGCCAGCAGTTACGAAGGGACAGGGTGGTCCGGCGAGCAGTACTTC. Its protein product is CASSYEGTGWSGEQYF. V usage is TRBV6-2 or TRBV6-3 and J usage is TRBJ2-7; TRBD1 agrees at 9 bases. Germline CDR1 MNHEY, CDR2 SVGEGT. The length of the CDR3 is 16 residues. V dropped 2 bases and J dropped 6; count of bases not matched to a gene: 11.

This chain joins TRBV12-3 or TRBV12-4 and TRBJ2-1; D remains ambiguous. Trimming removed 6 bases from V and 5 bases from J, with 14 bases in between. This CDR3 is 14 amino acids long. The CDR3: CASSPLRAHNEQFF. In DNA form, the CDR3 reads TGTGCCAGCAGCCCTCTGAGAGCGCACAATGAGCAGTTCTTC.

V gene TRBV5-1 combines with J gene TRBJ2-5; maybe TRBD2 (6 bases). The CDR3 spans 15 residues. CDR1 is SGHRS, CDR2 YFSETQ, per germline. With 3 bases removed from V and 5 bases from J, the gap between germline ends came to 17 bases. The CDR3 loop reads CASSSKEGSRETQYF. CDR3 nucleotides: TGCGCCAGCAGCTCGAAGGAGGGGTCAAGGGAGACCCAGTACTTC.

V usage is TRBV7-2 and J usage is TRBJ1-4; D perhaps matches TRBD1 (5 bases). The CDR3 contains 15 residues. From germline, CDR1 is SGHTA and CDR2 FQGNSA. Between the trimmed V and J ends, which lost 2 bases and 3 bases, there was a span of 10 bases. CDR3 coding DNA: TGTGCCAGCAGCTTATCCAAGGGGTCTAATGAAAAACTGTTTTTT. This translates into CASSLSKGSNEKLFF.

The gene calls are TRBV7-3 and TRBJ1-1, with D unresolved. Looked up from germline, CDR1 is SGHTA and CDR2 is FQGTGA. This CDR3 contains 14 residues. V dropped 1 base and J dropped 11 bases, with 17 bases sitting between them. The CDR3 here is CASSLNPERTEAFF. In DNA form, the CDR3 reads TGTGCCAGCAGCTTAAATCCGGAACGGACCGAGGCTTTCTTT.

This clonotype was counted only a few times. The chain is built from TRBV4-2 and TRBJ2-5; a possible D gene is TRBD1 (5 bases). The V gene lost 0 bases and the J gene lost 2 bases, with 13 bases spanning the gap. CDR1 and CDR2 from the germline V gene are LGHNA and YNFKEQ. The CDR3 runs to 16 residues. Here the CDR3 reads CASSQDSGQGQETQYF. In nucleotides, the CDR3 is TGTGCCAGCAGCCAAGATTCCGGCCAGGGACAAGAGACCCAGTACTTC.

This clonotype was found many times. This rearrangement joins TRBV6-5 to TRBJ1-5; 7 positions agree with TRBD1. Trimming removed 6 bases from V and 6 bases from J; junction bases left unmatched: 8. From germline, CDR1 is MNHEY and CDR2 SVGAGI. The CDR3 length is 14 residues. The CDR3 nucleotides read TGTGCCAGCAGCCGAGACAGGGAATTTCAGCCCCAGCATTTT. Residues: CASSRDREFQPQHF.

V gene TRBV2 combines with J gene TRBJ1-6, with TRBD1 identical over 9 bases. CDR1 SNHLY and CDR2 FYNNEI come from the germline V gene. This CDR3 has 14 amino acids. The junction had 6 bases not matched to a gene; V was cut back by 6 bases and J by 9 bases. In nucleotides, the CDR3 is TGTGCCAGCAGACCTGACAGGGGGATTTCACCCCTCCACTTT. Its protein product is CASRPDRGISPLHF.

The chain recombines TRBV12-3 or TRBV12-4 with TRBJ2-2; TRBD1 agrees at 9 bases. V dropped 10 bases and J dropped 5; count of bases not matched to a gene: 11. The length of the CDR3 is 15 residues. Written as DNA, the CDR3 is TGTGCCACCGGGGGACAGGGCGGTTGGACCGGGGAGCTGTTTTTT. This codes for CATGGQGGWTGELFF.

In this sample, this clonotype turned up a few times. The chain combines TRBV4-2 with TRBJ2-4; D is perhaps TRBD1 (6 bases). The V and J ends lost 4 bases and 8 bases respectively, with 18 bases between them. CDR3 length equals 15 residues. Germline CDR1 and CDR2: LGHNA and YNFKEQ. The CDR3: CASSPSTGKGDIQYF. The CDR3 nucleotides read TGTGCCAGCAGCCCTTCAACAGGGAAAGGGGACATTCAGTACTTC.

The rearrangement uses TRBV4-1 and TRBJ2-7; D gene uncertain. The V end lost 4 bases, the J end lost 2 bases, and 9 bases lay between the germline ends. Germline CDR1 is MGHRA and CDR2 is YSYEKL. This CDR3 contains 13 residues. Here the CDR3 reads CASSPVLPYEQYF. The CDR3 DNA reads TGCGCCAGCAGCCCTGTCCTCCCCTACGAGCAGTACTTC.

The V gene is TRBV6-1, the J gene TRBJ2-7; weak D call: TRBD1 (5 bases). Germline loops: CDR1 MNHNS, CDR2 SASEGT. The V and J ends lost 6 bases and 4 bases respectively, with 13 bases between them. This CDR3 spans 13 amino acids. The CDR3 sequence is CASRMGRVYEQYF. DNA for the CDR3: TGTGCCAGCAGGATGGGCAGGGTTTACGAGCAGTACTTC.

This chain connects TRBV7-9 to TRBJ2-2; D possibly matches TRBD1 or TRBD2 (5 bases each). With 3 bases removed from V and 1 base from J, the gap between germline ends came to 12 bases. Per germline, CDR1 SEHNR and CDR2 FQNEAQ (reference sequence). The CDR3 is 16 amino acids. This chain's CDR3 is CASSFAGSQNTGELFF. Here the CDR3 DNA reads TGTGCCAGCAGCTTCGCAGGGAGCCAGAACACCGGGGAGCTGTTTTTT. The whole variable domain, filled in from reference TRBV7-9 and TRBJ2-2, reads DTGVSQNPRHKITKRGQNVTFRCDPISEHNRLYWYRQTLGQGPEFLTYFQNEAQLEKSRLLSDRFSAERPKGSFSTLEIQRTEQGDSAMYLCASSFAGSQNTGELFFGEGSRLTVL.

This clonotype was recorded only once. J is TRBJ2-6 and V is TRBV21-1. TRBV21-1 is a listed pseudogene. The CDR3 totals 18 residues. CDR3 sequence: CASSNFWKLSSGANVLTF. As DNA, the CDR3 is TGTGCCAGCAGCAATTTCTGGAAGTTGAGTTCTGGGGCCAACGTCCTGACTTTC.

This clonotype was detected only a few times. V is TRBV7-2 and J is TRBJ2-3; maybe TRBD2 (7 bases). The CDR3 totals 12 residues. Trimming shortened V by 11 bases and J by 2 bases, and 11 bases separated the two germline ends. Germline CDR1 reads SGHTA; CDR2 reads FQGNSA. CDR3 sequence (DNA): TGTGCCGGGGGGGGGCTCACAGATACGCAGTATTTT. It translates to CAGGGLTDTQYF.

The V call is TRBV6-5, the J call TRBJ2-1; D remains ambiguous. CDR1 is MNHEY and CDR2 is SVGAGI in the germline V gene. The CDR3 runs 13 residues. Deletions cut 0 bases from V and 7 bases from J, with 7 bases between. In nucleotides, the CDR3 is TGTGCCAGCAGTTACTCTAAGGAGAATGAGCAGTTCTTC. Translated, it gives CASSYSKENEQFF.